Presented here are 9 T cell receptor beta chains from one specimen sequenced in a study of T cells in Graves' hyperthyroidism and ophthalmopathy (dated by TCRdb to the late 2010s). Libraries were constructed by multiplex PCR. The instrument given in TCRdb is Illumina HiSeq 2000. The TCR beta CDR3 regions were amplified from the RNA transcripts. The TCR CDR3 was subjected to a first round of RT-PCR using the HTBI primer set and the Qiagen OneStep RT-PCR kit. The public reads were reanalyzed by TCRdb: fastp trimming at Q25, MiXCR alignment, in-frame beta chains only. Each entry merges the rows of one CDR3 protein and shows their most common DNA and genes. The sample table lists 400,000 or so distinct CDR3 sequences, about 14% of them with a count of one. 15% to 20% of the sample is taken by the ten largest. Input material: blood. These receptors came from a woman aged 25 to 39 with Graves' ophthalmopathy.

This clonotype was seen many times. The CDR3 coding sequence is TGTGCCTGGCTACATCGGGGGGTGGAAGATACGCAGTATTTT. Residues: CAWLHRGVEDTQYF. This rearrangement joins TRBV30 to TRBJ2-3, with 7 bases matching TRBD2. Unmatched junction bases numbered 10, after V lost 5 bases and J lost 5 bases. The CDR3 spans 14 residues. Germline CDR1 reads GTSNPN; CDR2 reads SVGIG (reference sequence). Combining the CDR3 with reference TRBV30 and TRBJ2-3 gives the whole variable domain SQTIHQWPATLVQPVGSPLSLECTVEGTSNPNLYWYRQAAGRGLQLLFYSVGIGQISSEVPQNLSASRPQDRQFILSSKKLLLSDSGFYLCAWLHRGVEDTQYFGPGTRLTVL.

This clonotype has ten or more counts. The chain couples TRBV19 to TRBJ1-5, with a tentative D call TRBD1 (6 bases). The ends were cut back, 4 bases at V and 1 base at J, with 14 bases in the middle. CDR1 and CDR2 from the germline V gene are LNHDA and SQIVND (reference sequence). The CDR3 has 16 amino acids. The CDR3 DNA reads TGTGCCAGTAGTACAACAGGGAGGGGGAGCAATCAGCCCCAGCATTTT. Its protein product is CASSTTGRGSNQPQHF.

The gene calls are TRBV25-1 and TRBJ1-2; D is perhaps TRBD1 (6 bases). V lost 2 bases, J lost 7 bases, and 23 bases lay in between. The CDR3 covers 17 residues. CDR1 is MGHDK, CDR2 SYGVNS, per germline. CDR3 nucleotide sequence: TGTGCCAGCAGTGAAGGGGGCTCCGGTAGGGGGGAAATTGGCTACACCTTC. This translates into CASSEGGSGRGEIGYTF.

The table lists this clonotype with many counts. J is TRBJ2-1 and V is TRBV7-2; 11 nucleotides agree with TRBD2. This CDR3 region has 19 residues. Looked up from germline, CDR1 is SGHTA and CDR2 is FQGNSA. Germline trimming cut 5 bases from V and 8 bases from J; bases unmatched to any gene: 20. Here the CDR3 DNA reads TGTGCCAGCAGCCCTCACCCCCCCGGGCTAGCGGGGGGTGGGTATGAGCAGTTCTTC. As protein: CASSPHPPGLAGGGYEQFF.

This clonotype was detected only once. V and J are TRBV20-1 and TRBJ1-1; 11 nucleotides agree with TRBD1. This CDR3 comprises 14 residues. Germline trimming cut 6 bases from V and 3 bases from J; bases unmatched to any gene: 6. Germline values: CDR1 DFQATT, CDR2 SNEGSKA (reference sequence). The CDR3 loop reads CSAGQGAIDTEAFF. Written as DNA, the CDR3 is TGCAGTGCCGGACAGGGGGCGATCGACACTGAAGCTTTCTTT.

This clonotype was observed a few times. A far larger clone differs by one base, so this is likely a read error. This sequence joins TRBV7-2 and TRBJ1-1; unclear D gene. This CDR3 is 12 amino acids long. The V end lost 1 base, the J end lost 10 bases, and 10 bases lay between the germline ends. Per the germline V gene, CDR1 is SGHTA and CDR2 is FQGNSA. CDR3 DNA sequence: TGTGCCAGCAGCTTAGGGAGGGCTGGAGCTTTCTTT. Its translation is CASSLGRAGAFF.

This clonotype was seen ten or more times. This chain connects TRBV6-1 to TRBJ2-7, with a possible D match to TRBD1 (5 bases). The CDR3 is 11 residues long. V lost 7 bases and J 4 bases, leaving 8 bases between the germline ends. Per germline, CDR1 MNHNS and CDR2 SASEGT. The CDR3 spells CASIKGYEQYF. CDR3 sequence (DNA): TGTGCCAGCATCAAGGGGTACGAGCAGTACTTC.

The chain joins TRBV6-1 to TRBJ2-6; the D gene is possibly TRBD2 (6 bases). Trimming stripped 2 bases from V and 4 bases from J, with 18 bases between. Germline CDR1 and CDR2: MNHNS and SASEGT. This CDR3 contains 18 residues. The CDR3 reads CASSEYMVSAGGANVLTF. CDR3 DNA: TGTGCCAGCAGTGAATATATGGTTTCGGCGGGGGGGGCCAACGTCCTGACTTTC.

V gene TRBV11-2 combines with J gene TRBJ2-1, with 13 bases aligning to TRBD2. CDR1 and CDR2 (germline): SGHAT, FQNNGV. CDR3 length: 14 residues. The J segment lost 7 bases and the V segment lost 6 bases, leaving 3 bases of the junction unmatched. The CDR3 region is CASRPLAGGNEQFF. The CDR3 bases are TGTGCCAGCAGACCACTAGCGGGGGGGAATGAGCAGTTCTTC.